This T cell receptor (beta chain) was identified during a study of OX40 agonist ivuxolimab in advanced cancers. Study-wide background: A male proportion of over 70% was recorded, with mean age approximately 64 years and range about 23 to 80. Study-level results: Expanded clones tended on average to be more numerous among CD8+ T cells than CD4+. Both CD4+ and CD8+ T cell populations in blood had undergone clonal expansion by week 6 at 0.1 to 3.0 mg/kg.

In regard to this clone: Its specificity is unknown.

V gave up 4 bases and J gave up 3 bases, with 10 bases separating them. The CDR3 is 14 amino acids. The V gene's germline CDR1 is MDHEN and CDR2 SYDVKM. The data were produced by immunoSEQ multiplex PCR, yet TCRdb's version contains in-frame clones alone and is incomplete. The sample has tens of thousands of clones, 86% seen once. This material consisted of CD4+ or CD8+ T cells sorted from blood, taken in a trial of the OX40 agonist ivuxolimab. The sequence was obtained from an adult with an advanced solid tumor such as melanoma, head and neck, liver or kidney cancer. The chain carries TRBV28 and TRBJ2-1, with D maybe TRBD2 (5 bases). Written as DNA, the CDR3 is TGTGCCAGCAGTTCTGCGGGTGTCTACAATGAGCAGTTCTTC. Amino acid sequence: CASSSAGVYNEQFF.